The rows below give T cell receptor beta chains drawn from one sample of a study of OX40 agonist ivuxolimab in advanced cancers. TCRdb's table, derived via immunoSEQ multiplex PCR, lists solely in-frame clones and lacks some. The data hold 37,000 or so clones, with 82% observed a single time. The sequencing here drew on CD4+ or CD8+ T cells sorted from blood, taken in a trial of the OX40 agonist ivuxolimab. Receptors were obtained from an adult with an advanced solid tumor such as melanoma, head and neck, liver or kidney cancer. Each CDR3 is given with its conserved first and last residue. D genes are given only for firm matches. Some rows mark clone size as missing; the rest say once, few, many or name a class of expanded clone.

J gene: TRBJ2-6; D gene: TRBD1; V gene: TRBV7-9; CDR3 length: 17; clone size: -; CDR3 DNA: TGTGCCAGCAGCCTCGGGACAGAAAACTCTGGGGCCAACGTCCTGACTTTC; CDR3 protein: CASSLGTENSGANVLTF
J gene: TRBJ1-6; D gene: -; V gene: TRBV4-3; CDR3 length: 15; clone size: -; CDR3 DNA: TGCGCCAGCAGCTTCGACCGGGACACAAATTCACCCCTCCACTTT; CDR3 protein: CASSFDRDTNSPLHF
J gene: TRBJ2-5; D gene: TRBD2; V gene: TRBV9; CDR3 length: 16; clone size: once; CDR3 DNA: TGTGCCAGCAGCGCCGCCGGGGGCGCGGGGGGTACAAGCCAGTACTTC; CDR3 protein: CASSAAGGAGGTSQYF
J gene: TRBJ1-6; D gene: TRBD1; V gene: TRBV6-1; CDR3 length: 13; clone size: -; CDR3 DNA: TGTGCCAGCCTGGGACAGGGAAATTCACCCCTCCACTTT; CDR3 protein: CASLGQGNSPLHF
J gene: TRBJ1-6; D gene: -; V gene: TRBV4-3; CDR3 length: 15; clone size: -; CDR3 DNA: TGCGCCAGCAGCCCAATGATGGGGAGGAATTCACCCCTCCACTTT; CDR3 protein: CASSPMMGRNSPLHF
J gene: TRBJ2-5; D gene: TRBD1; V gene: TRBV25-1; CDR3 length: 18; clone size: -; CDR3 DNA: TGTGCCAGCAGTGAATTAGGCCGTTTTGACAGGGGTTTCGAGACCCAGTACTTC; CDR3 protein: CASSELGRFDRGFETQYF
J gene: TRBJ1-2; D gene: TRBD1; V gene: TRBV7-8; CDR3 length: 15; clone size: -; CDR3 DNA: TGTGCCAGCAGCCTACCGGGACAGGGAAACTATGGCTACACCTTC; CDR3 protein: CASSLPGQGNYGYTF
J gene: TRBJ1-2; D gene: -; V gene: TRBV19; CDR3 length: 14; clone size: -; CDR3 DNA: TGTGCCAGTAGTGAAACCCAGAGATACTATGGCTACACCTTC; CDR3 protein: CASSETQRYYGYTF
J gene: TRBJ2-3; D gene: TRBD2; V gene: TRBV7-2; CDR3 length: 16; clone size: -; CDR3 DNA: TGTGCCAGCAGCTTAGTTCCTAGCGGGGGGTTAGATACGCAGTATTTT; CDR3 protein: CASSLVPSGGLDTQYF
J gene: TRBJ2-7; D gene: TRBD1; V gene: TRBV10-1; CDR3 length: 15; clone size: once; CDR3 DNA: TGCGCCAGCAGTGAGCCGGGACAGGGGATCTACGAGCAGTACTTC; CDR3 protein: CASSEPGQGIYEQYF
J gene: TRBJ2-3; D gene: TRBD1; V gene: TRBV12-5; CDR3 length: 17; clone size: -; CDR3 DNA: TGTGCTAGTGGTTTTCGAACCGGGACAGGGGGTACAGATACGCAGTATTTT; CDR3 protein: CASGFRTGTGGTDTQYF
J gene: TRBJ2-5; D gene: TRBD2; V gene: TRBV7-9; CDR3 length: 14; clone size: -; CDR3 DNA: TGTGCCAGCAGCAGACTAGCGCGGGCGGAGACCCAGTACTTC; CDR3 protein: CASSRLARAETQYF
J gene: TRBJ1-3; D gene: TRBD1; V gene: TRBV27; CDR3 length: 16; clone size: -; CDR3 DNA: TGTGCCAGCAGTTTGACAGGGGATAACCATGGAAACACCATATATTTT; CDR3 protein: CASSLTGDNHGNTIYF
J gene: TRBJ2-7; D gene: TRBD1; V gene: TRBV18; CDR3 length: 15; clone size: -; CDR3 DNA: TGTGCCAGCTCACCAATCGGGACAGGCCCCTACGAGCAGTACTTC; CDR3 protein: CASSPIGTGPYEQYF
J gene: TRBJ2-3; D gene: -; V gene: TRBV7-8; CDR3 length: 14; clone size: -; CDR3 DNA: TGTGCCAGCAGCTTACAGGGTAGCACAGATACGCAGTATTTT; CDR3 protein: CASSLQGSTDTQYF
J gene: TRBJ1-3; D gene: -; V gene: TRBV7-2; CDR3 length: 12; clone size: -; CDR3 DNA: TGTGCCAGCAGCTTGGGGGGAAACACCATATATTTT; CDR3 protein: CASSLGGNTIYF
J gene: TRBJ1-6; D gene: TRBD1; V gene: TRBV10-2; CDR3 length: 17; clone size: few; CDR3 DNA: TGCGCCAGCAGAAGGACAGGCGGTTGGTCCTATAATTCACCCCTCCACTTT; CDR3 protein: CASRRTGGWSYNSPLHF
J gene: TRBJ2-3; D gene: -; V gene: TRBV7-2; CDR3 length: 15; clone size: -; CDR3 DNA: TGTGCCAGCAGCTTAGATCTGGGGTTCGCAGATACGCAGTATTTT; CDR3 protein: CASSLDLGFADTQYF
J gene: TRBJ1-6; D gene: -; V gene: TRBV7-9; CDR3 length: 13; clone size: few; CDR3 DNA: TGTGCCAGCAGCTCCCCGGAGAGTTCACCCCTCCACTTT; CDR3 protein: CASSSPESSPLHF
J gene: TRBJ2-5; D gene: TRBD1; V gene: TRBV4-1; CDR3 length: 16; clone size: -; CDR3 DNA: TGCGCCAGCAGCCAGGGTTCGACAGGGGTTGGTGAGACCCAGTACTTC; CDR3 protein: CASSQGSTGVGETQYF
J gene: TRBJ1-1; D gene: -; V gene: TRBV19; CDR3 length: 13; clone size: -; CDR3 DNA: TGTGCCAGTAGCAACCATGGGAACACTGAAGCTTTCTTT; CDR3 protein: CASSNHGNTEAFF